This TCR beta chain was retrieved from a study of cytomegalovirus exposure and HLA in healthy donors (TCRdb year 2017). Context from the whole study: According to an earlier analysis of a few hundred of the donors, roughly 180 million T cells yielded 117 million unique TCR beta sequences and 250 to 350 Gb of sequence data. To decide whether each TCR beta V gene segment behaved as functional or pseudogenic, an earlier analysis of some 540 of the donors relied on high-throughput TCR beta sequencing. Of the roughly 410 genotyped donors, roughly 76% were placed in the genetic ancestry cluster associated with self-reported Caucasian donors. Because of strong linkage in the cohort, five DR-DQ haplotypes were treated as single units for association and clustering. In addition to the first cohort of 650 to 800 subjects, a separate validation cohort of 100 to 150 different subjects was used. An early release that covered roughly 600 HLA-typed donors contained about 290 gigabases of sequencing data and about 84 million unique TCR sequences. The later analysis used no new phenotypic data to find candidate immune exposures, relying instead on TCR beta sequences and their occurrence across donors. A later genetic analysis used genome-wide SNP genotypes for about 55% of the 666 donors, treating that subset as a discovery cohort. Using immunosequencing, the study profiled T cell repertoires from 500 to 800 subjects and related those repertoires to cytomegalovirus serostatus. Across about 380 genotyped donors of the cohort, an average of about 240,000 unique TCR beta nucleotide sequences per donor were sequenced, and about a sixth of those sequences were non-productive. Donor age, sex, ethnicity and CMV serostatus were compiled alongside the repertoire data. High-throughput TCR immunosequencing, statistical association of individual TCRs with disease status, and machine learning were combined to predict cytomegalovirus infection status. Class I and class II HLA loci were covered by the typing at four-digit resolution. A later analysis re-analyzed previously published TCR beta repertoires from roughly 630 donors and added high-resolution HLA genotyping to study TCR occurrence patterns. Every discovery cohort repertoire had been produced on one sequencing platform. The number of donors typed differed by locus, with 629-630 for A, B, C, DRB1 and DQB1, over 500 for DQA1, 606 for DPA1, and some 440 for DPB1. The study was designed to test whether signatures of past pathogen exposure could be identified by cataloging public T cell receptors. Results the study describes overall, beyond this receptor: A later analysis found that most CMV-associated TCR beta chains appeared HLA-restricted, with HLA associations seemingly driven largely by CMV exposure. In this cohort, only TCR beta chains were sequenced, and detectable features were limited by the absence of alpha or paired-chain data. A later analysis found that TCR association rates varied across HLA loci, with DRB1 alleles showing the most associated TCRs and HLA-C alleles the fewest. The sequencing pipeline was judged likely to have produced a cluster of highly shared sequence variants as a technical artifact. Because HLA typing was unavailable for some donors at each locus, only the typed subset was used in association tests. In an earlier analysis of about 550 of the donors, most TCR beta V segments were observed in productive rearrangements about 87% or about 30% of the time, broadly matching IMGT annotations. Because counts were too low, seventeen rarely observed V segments, including chromosome 9 orphons, were left out of the earlier analysis of 587 of the donors. Cytomegalovirus status was reported to be diagnosed by the classifier with high specificity and sensitivity in both the original and validation cohorts. CMV serostatus was the only immune exposure information available for the cohort. At a false discovery rate of 0.05, a later analysis linked some 18,000 TCR beta sequences to specific HLA alleles. Compared with equally common non-associated chains, HLA-associated TCR beta chains in a later analysis were more clonally expanded and had lower generation probabilities. In a later genetic analysis, a missense DCLRE1C variant was associated with V-gene and J-gene trimming of TCR beta chains, and the association was replicated in an independent cohort. Linkage disequilibrium might explain the correlated functional status among segregating V segments, but an unknown experimental factor could not be excluded. The authors suggested that the approach could potentially be generalized to other disease states and immunological phenotypes. A few of the identified cytomegalovirus-associated TCR beta chains were confirmed in vitro to be specific for cytomegalovirus antigens. When HLA alleles, especially DR and DQ, strongly co-occurred, TCR associations were difficult to assign to individual alleles. In a later analysis, several top co-occurrence clusters were reported to appear linked to parvovirus B19, influenza, CMV and Epstein-Barr virus. A further reported finding was that TCR beta sequences accurately predicted the HLA-A and HLA-B alleles for most subjects in the first cohort. In a later genetic analysis, fewer N-insertions in productive TCRs were reported among donors in an Asian-associated ancestry cluster than the approximately 630-donor mean. The study listed 150 to 200 TCR beta chains as associated with cytomegalovirus. Sequencing depth was assumed to be roughly uniform across donors in the presence/absence analyses, though that assumption may not hold. Most TCR sequences were seen in very few donors, while some public TCRs were found in many individuals. The 87-base-pair reads could not distinguish some IMGT-functional V segments, including TRBV6-2 and TRBV6-3, so those segments were excluded.

The cohort was made up of 650 to 700 healthy bone marrow donors. All cohort members were sampled while nominally healthy, although unrecorded immune exposures were likely present. The donor was CMV seronegative and belonged to the group of roughly 330 seronegative cohort members. A peripheral blood sample was collected from each donor, and TCR beta sequencing was performed on peripheral blood mononuclear cells. Genomic DNA extraction from the blood cell samples was performed with the Qiagen DNeasy Blood Extraction Kit. As regards this clone: The antigen this receptor binds is unknown. No much larger clonotype is one base removed from it; base qualities were not supplied.

The protocol used for the library was the immunoSEQ multiplex PCR assay. The multiplex PCR relied on a mix of 60 forward primers for TCR Vbeta segments and 13 reverse primers for TCR Jbeta segments. A multiplex PCR assay on genomic DNA amplified the CDR3 region of rearranged TCR beta genes. The amplified TCR beta libraries were sequenced on the Illumina HiSeq System as 87-base-pair reads. Concerning the study's data processing: In a later analysis, tens of millions of unique TCR beta chains were counted across the roughly 700 repertoires, and roughly 11 million of these chains were shared by at least two donors. To remove PCR and sequencing errors, raw reads were error-corrected and collapsed into unique sequences using a nearest-neighbor algorithm that merged closely related sequences. Alignment of CDR3 sequences to IMGT reference sequences was used to assign V, D and J gene segments. For a sequence to be retained, at least a six-nucleotide match to both a V gene segment and a J gene segment was required. A rearrangement counted as productive if the CDR3 had no stop codons and remained in frame with V and J, and every other rearrangement counted as non-productive. Following IMGT convention, CDR3 was defined as the stretch from the second conserved V-encoded cysteine up to the conserved J-encoded phenylalanine. The earlier analysis of approximately 500 of the donors excluded sequences that lacked an unambiguous match to a single V gene segment. In an earlier analysis of approximately 500 of the donors, a V segment was called functional when productive rearrangements were above 56.7%, and segregating when the standard deviation between donors exceeded 5%. A statistical classification framework was built for diagnosing cytomegalovirus status from the catalog of TCR beta chain sequences. V and J gene assignment, in a later analysis, came from comparing TCR nucleotide sequences with IMGT/GENE-DB human TR gene sequences. Using the TCRdist pipeline, a later analysis assigned CDR3 sequences along with most-parsimonious VDJ recombination scenarios. A later analysis defined each TCR beta chain by its CDR3 amino acid sequence plus V-gene family, and excluded reads lacking a unique V-gene family. As a way to deal with suspected cross-contamination and a sequencing artifact, a later analysis dropped 450 to 700 nucleotide sequences that were highly shared and had low generation probability. A later analysis calculated a clonal expansion index for each public chain from normalized within-repertoire ranks of inferred template counts. Generation probabilities in a later analysis came from a VDJ recombination model fitted to out-of-frame rearrangements, and those results were checked against IGoR. In a later analysis, hypergeometric tests were used to score TCR-TCR, TCR-HLA and TCR-CMV co-occurrence, with a repertoire-size bias correction applied to TCR pairs. A later analysis estimated false discovery rates by permuting HLA or CMV assignments 20 times. In a later analysis, co-occurring TCRs were grouped using DBSCAN, with TCRdist sequence similarity added in when clustering inside HLA-allele-positive subsets. Repertoires with fewer than 30,000 or more than 120,000 public chains were left out of co-occurrence clustering, as were about 5 repertoires with anomalous nucleotide sharing. TCRdb took over this immuneACCESS table, retaining in-frame rearrangements with V and J assigned. Such tables are incomplete; in checked studies, under half of the missing clones stem from an unresolved V gene, and the remainder is unexplained. V, J and clone size are taken as reported in that table, and D and trimming were inferred from the DNA itself. The sample includes 85,000 to 100,000 clones, with 55% to 75% observed a single time. The ten largest account for 2.5% to 3.5% of the sample.

From a lookup of the germline V gene, CDR1 and CDR2 are SGHRS and YFSETQ. From the cysteine through the phenylalanine, the CDR3 covers 13 amino acids. Only the CDR3 portion is preserved as DNA: 39 bases, with reading frame beginning at the first base. Clipping removes 5 bases from V and 12 bases from J, with 13 as the unmatched junction base count. The sequencing sample was made of PBMCs. Rearrangement joined TRBV5-1 to TRBJ1-1, with TRBD1 matching 7 junction bases. This clonotype was obtained from a man aged 55 to 69 in good health and CMV-seronegative. The nucleotide sequence reads as follows: TGCGCCAGCAGGTCAACCGTCCAGGGGGAAACTTTCTTT. Its amino acids are CASRSTVQGETFF.